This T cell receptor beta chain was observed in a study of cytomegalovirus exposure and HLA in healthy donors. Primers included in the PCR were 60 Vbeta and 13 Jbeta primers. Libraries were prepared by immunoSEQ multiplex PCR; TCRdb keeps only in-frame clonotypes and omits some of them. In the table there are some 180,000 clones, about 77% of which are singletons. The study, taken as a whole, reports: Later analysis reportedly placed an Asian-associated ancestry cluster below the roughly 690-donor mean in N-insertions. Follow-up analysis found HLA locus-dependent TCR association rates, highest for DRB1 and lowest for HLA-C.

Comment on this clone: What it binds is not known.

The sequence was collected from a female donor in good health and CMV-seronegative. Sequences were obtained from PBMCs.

CDR3 residues: CASSDSGLAVPWPFF. CDR3 in DNA: TGTGCCAGCAGTGACTCTGGACTAGCGGTCCCGTGGCCGTTCTTC. The chain has TRBV2 and TRBJ2-1; 10 bases match TRBD2. Germline values: CDR1 SNHLY, CDR2 FYNNEI. The CDR3 loop spans 15 amino acids. V dropped 3 bases and J dropped 15; count of bases not matched to a gene: 14. The full variable domain, rest sourced from reference TRBV2 and TRBJ2-1, is EPEVTQTPSHQVTQMGQEVILRCVPISNHLYFYWYRQILGQKVEFLVSFYNNEISEKSEIFDDQFSVERPDGSNFTLKIRSTKLEDSAMYFCASSDSGLAVPWPFFGPGTRLTVL.